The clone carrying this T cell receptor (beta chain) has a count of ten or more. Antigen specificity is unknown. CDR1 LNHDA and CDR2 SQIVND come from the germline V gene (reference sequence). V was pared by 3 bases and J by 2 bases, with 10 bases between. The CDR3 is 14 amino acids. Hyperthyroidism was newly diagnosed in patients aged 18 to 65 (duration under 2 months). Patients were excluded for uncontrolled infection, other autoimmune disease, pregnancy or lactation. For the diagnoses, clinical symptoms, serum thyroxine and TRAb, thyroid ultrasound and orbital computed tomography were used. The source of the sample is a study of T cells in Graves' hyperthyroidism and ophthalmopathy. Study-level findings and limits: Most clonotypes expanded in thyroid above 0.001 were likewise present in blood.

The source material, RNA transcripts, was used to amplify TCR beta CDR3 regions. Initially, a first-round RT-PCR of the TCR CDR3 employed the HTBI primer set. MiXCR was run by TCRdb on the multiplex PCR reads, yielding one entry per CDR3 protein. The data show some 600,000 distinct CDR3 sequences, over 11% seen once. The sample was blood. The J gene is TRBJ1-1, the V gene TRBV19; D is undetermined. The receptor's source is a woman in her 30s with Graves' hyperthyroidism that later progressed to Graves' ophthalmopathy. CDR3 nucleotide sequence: TGTGCCAGTAGTATTCGGGGTCTCAACACTGAAGCTTTCTTT. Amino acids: CASSIRGLNTEAFF.